Each of the 5 T cell receptor beta chains below was sequenced from the same sample in a study of blood T cell repertoires in COVID-19. Assay: immunoSEQ multiplex PCR; the TCRdb copy retains only in-frame clones and omits some. The profile shows 150,000 to 180,000 clones, less than 95% of them singletons. Material: peripheral blood. The receptors here all came from a man aged 50 or older with acute or convalescent COVID-19.

The chain recombines TRBV10-3 with TRBJ1-2; TRBD1 aligns across 9 bases. The V gene end was trimmed by 10 bases and the J gene end by 4 bases; junction bases not matched to a gene: 13. The CDR3 extends over 15 amino acids. Looked up from germline, CDR1 is ENHRY and CDR2 is SYGVKD. The CDR3: CATSGTGPQRYGYTF. CDR3 sequence (DNA): TGTGCCACCTCCGGGACAGGGCCTCAGCGCTATGGCTACACCTTC.

J is TRBJ1-5 and V is TRBV7-9; 8 bases align to TRBD1. The CDR3 loop spans 13 amino acids. Germline V lookup: CDR1 SEHNR, CDR2 FQNEAQ (reference sequence). The ends lost 6 bases at V and 6 bases at J; junction bases unmatched: 4. The CDR3, as DNA: TGTGCCAGCAGTGCACAGGGGGGTCAGCCCCAGCATTTT. Its translation: CASSAQGGQPQHF.

The V call is TRBV7-9, the J call TRBJ2-7; D possibly corresponds to TRBD2 (5 bases). CDR1 SEHNR and CDR2 FQNEAQ come from the germline V gene (reference sequence). V gave up 1 base and J gave up 3 bases, with 10 bases separating them. The CDR3 covers 14 residues. The CDR3 spells CASSLGPDFYEQYF. DNA for the CDR3: TGTGCCAGCAGCTTAGGACCGGACTTCTACGAGCAGTACTTC.

This chain uses TRBV19 with TRBJ1-3; 9 positions match TRBD1. V dropped 6 bases and J dropped 6; count of bases not matched to a gene: 6. The CDR3 consists of 14 residues. Germline V gives CDR1 LNHDA, CDR2 SQIVND (reference sequence). The CDR3 DNA reads as TGTGCCAGTAGCGTCCGGGACAGGGTAAACACCATATATTTT. As protein: CASSVRDRVNTIYF.

The V and J genes are TRBV19 and TRBJ2-7; 10 bases agree with TRBD2. The junction had 5 bases not matched to a gene; V was cut back by 5 bases and J by 4 bases. Germline V gives CDR1 LNHDA, CDR2 SQIVND (reference sequence). The CDR3 covers 14 residues. CDR3 coding DNA: TGTGCCAGTAGTTCCGGACTAGCGGCATACGAGCAGTACTTC. It specifies CASSSGLAAYEQYF.